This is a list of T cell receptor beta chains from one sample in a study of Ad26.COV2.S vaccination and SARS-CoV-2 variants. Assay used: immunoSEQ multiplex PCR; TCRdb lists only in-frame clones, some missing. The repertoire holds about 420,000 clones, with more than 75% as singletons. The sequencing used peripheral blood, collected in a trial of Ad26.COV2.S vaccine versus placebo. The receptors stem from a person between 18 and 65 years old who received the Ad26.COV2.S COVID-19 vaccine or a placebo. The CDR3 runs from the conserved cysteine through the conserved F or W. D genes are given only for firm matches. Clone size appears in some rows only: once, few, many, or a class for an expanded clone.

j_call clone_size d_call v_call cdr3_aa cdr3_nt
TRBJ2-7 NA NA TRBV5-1 CASSSNSYEQYF TGCGCCAGCAGCTCGAACTCCTACGAGCAGTACTTC
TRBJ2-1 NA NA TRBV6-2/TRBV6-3 CASSYSILTKYNEQFF TGTGCCAGCAGTTACTCGATTTTGACAAAATACAATGAGCAGTTCTTC
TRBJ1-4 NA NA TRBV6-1 CASSEAVAGAEGDEKLFF TGTGCCAGCAGTGAAGCCGTGGCCGGGGCGGAAGGGGACGAAAAACTGTTTTTT
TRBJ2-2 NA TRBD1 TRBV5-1 CASSWAGQGNTGELFF TGCGCCAGCAGTTGGGCTGGACAGGGGAACACCGGGGAGCTGTTTTTT
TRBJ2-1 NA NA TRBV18 CASSLRDNEQFF TGTGCCAGCTCACTCAGGGACAATGAGCAGTTCTTC
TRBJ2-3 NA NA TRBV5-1 CASSLQKTTDTQYF TGCGCCAGCAGCCTCCAGAAGACCACAGATACGCAGTATTTT
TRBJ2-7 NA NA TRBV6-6 CASSQPQSVDEQYF TGTGCCAGCAGTCAACCTCAATCCGTGGACGAGCAGTACTTC
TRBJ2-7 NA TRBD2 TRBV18 CASSPGKGGLQYF TGTGCCAGCTCCCCCGGTAAGGGAGGGTTGCAGTACTTC
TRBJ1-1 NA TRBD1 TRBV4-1 CASSQAPPGGTEAFF TGCGCCAGCAGCCAAGCCCCCCCAGGGGGGACTGAAGCTTTCTTT
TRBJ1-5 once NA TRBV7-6 CASSLGTGSSNQPQHF TGTGCCAGCAGCTTAGGCACGGGGTCCTCCAATCAGCCCCAGCATTTT
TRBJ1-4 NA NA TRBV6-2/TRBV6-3 CASSYSGARFLFF TGTGCCAGCAGTTACTCAGGGGCGAGGTTCCTGTTTTTT
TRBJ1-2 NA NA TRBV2 CASSPDPYGYTF TGTGCCAGCAGTCCAGATCCCTATGGCTACACCTTC
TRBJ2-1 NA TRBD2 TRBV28 CASSLRAGRNEQFF TGTGCCAGCAGTTTGCGAGCGGGACGAAATGAGCAGTTCTTC
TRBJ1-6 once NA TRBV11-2 CASSLRQEPYNSPLHF TGTGCCAGCAGCTTACGACAGGAGCCTTATAATTCACCCCTCCACTTT
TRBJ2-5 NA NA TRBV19 CASSIGSYQETQYF TGTGCCAGTAGTATAGGCTCGTACCAAGAGACCCAGTACTTC
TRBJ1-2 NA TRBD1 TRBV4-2 CASSHTGERSGYTF TGTGCCAGCAGCCACACAGGGGAGCGGTCTGGCTACACCTTC
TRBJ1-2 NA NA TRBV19 CASSIRNPNYGYTF TGTGCCAGTAGTATTCGGAATCCTAACTATGGCTACACCTTC
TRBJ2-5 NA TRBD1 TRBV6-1 CASSEFDREETQYF TGTGCCAGCAGTGAATTTGACAGGGAAGAGACCCAGTACTTC
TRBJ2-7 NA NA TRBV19 CASSISPSYEQYF TGTGCCAGTAGTATCTCGCCTTCCTACGAGCAGTACTTC
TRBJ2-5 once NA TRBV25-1 CASSEDRETQYF TGTGCCAGCAGTGAAGACAGGGAGACCCAGTACTTC
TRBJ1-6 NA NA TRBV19 CASSHGSSNSPLHF TGTGCCAGTAGTCATGGGAGCTCGAATTCACCCCTCCACTTT
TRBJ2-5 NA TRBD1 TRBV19 CASSILGTGEETQYF TGTGCCAGTAGTATCCTCGGGACAGGGGAAGAGACCCAGTACTTC
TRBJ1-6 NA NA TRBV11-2 CASSFHPSETPLHF TGTGCCAGCAGCTTTCACCCTTCCGAGACACCCCTCCACTTT
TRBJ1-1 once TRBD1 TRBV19 CASGTGLDTEAFF TGTGCCAGCGGGACAGGGCTTGACACTGAAGCTTTCTTT
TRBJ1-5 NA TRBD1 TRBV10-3 CATQGANNQPQHF TGTGCCACACAGGGGGCGAACAATCAGCCCCAGCATTTT
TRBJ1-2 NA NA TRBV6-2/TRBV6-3 CASSHLPGYYGYTF TGTGCCAGCAGCCACCTCCCGGGGTACTATGGCTACACCTTC
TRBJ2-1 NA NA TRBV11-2 CASSDLLAEQFF TGTGCCAGCAGCGACCTATTGGCTGAGCAGTTCTTC
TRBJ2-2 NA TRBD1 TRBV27 CASSFYGTGVNLGGELFF TGTGCCAGCAGTTTTTACGGGACAGGGGTGAACTTAGGCGGGGAGCTGTTTTTT
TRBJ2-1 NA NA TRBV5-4 CASSRPGLHYNEQFF TGTGCCAGCAGCCGCCCGGGACTGCACTACAATGAGCAGTTCTTC
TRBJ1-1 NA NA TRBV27 CASSRDGGMNTEAFF TGTGCCAGCAGCCGGGACGGGGGGATGAACACTGAAGCTTTCTTT
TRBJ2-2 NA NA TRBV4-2 CASSQEVGVRGGTGELFF TGTGCCAGCAGCCAAGAGGTCGGCGTCAGGGGCGGTACCGGGGAGCTGTTTTTT
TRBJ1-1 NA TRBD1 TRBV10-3 CALRQGARITEAFF TGTGCCCTAAGACAGGGGGCGCGTATCACTGAAGCTTTCTTT
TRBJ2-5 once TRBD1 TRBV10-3 CAIRPGDSKETQYF TGTGCCATCAGGCCCGGGGACAGTAAAGAGACCCAGTACTTC
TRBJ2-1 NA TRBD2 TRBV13 CASSLRAGGSYNEQFF TGTGCCAGCAGTCTTAGAGCGGGGGGCTCCTACAATGAGCAGTTCTTC
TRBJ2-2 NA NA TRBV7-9 CASSLITATGELFF TGTGCCAGCAGCTTAATAACGGCCACCGGGGAGCTGTTTTTT
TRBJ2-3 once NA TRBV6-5 CASSSSSTQYF TGTGCCAGCAGTTCGTCTAGCACGCAGTATTTT
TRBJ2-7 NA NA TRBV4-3 CASSLHPGPYEQYF TGCGCCAGCAGCCTCCACCCCGGGCCCTACGAGCAGTACTTC
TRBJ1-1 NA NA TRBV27 CASSLSLGGAQATEAFF TGTGCCAGCAGTTTATCGCTCGGGGGGGCCCAGGCCACTGAAGCTTTCTTT
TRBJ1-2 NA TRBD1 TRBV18 CASSPGQGTNNYGYTF TGTGCCAGCTCACCGGGACAGGGGACTAATAACTATGGCTACACCTTC
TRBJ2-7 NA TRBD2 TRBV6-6 CASSYTGGLYEQYF TGTGCCAGCAGTTACACGGGGGGGCTGTACGAGCAGTACTTC
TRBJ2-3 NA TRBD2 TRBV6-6 CASSYAGTSGGDTQYF TGTGCCAGCAGTTACGCCGGGACTAGCGGGGGGGATACGCAGTATTTT
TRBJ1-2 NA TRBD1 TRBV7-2 CASSLYEGAGYGYTF TGTGCCAGCAGCTTATACGAGGGGGCAGGCTATGGCTACACCTTC
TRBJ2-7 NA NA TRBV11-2 CASSSEVTYEQYF TGTGCCAGCAGCTCCGAAGTAACCTACGAGCAGTACTTC
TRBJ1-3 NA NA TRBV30 CAWSYSYSGNTIYF TGTGCCTGGAGTTATTCGTACTCTGGAAACACCATATATTTT
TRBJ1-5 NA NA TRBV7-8 CASSLGRSDNQPQHF TGTGCCAGCAGCTTAGGTCGGTCGGACAATCAGCCCCAGCATTTT
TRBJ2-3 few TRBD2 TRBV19 CASSTVAGGHDTQYF TGTGCCAGTAGTACAGTTGCGGGGGGGCATGATACGCAGTATTTT
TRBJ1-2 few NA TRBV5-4 CASMSEGRGYTF TGTGCCAGCATGAGCGAAGGACGCGGCTACACCTTC
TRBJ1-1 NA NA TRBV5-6 CASSFGVANTEAFF TGTGCCAGCAGCTTTGGGGTGGCGAACACTGAAGCTTTCTTT
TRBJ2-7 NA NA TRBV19 CASGQQKIDEQYF TGTGCCTCTGGGCAACAAAAAATCGACGAGCAGTACTTC
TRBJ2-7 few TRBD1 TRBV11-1 CASSEQGIEQYF TGTGCCAGCAGCGAACAGGGGATCGAGCAGTACTTC